The sequence of this T cell receptor (beta chain) was determined in a study of shared clonotypes between healthy human individuals. The assay was immunoSEQ multiplex PCR, and TCRdb's table has in-frame clones only and misses some. The data contain hundreds of thousands of clones, around four fifths of them singletons. With 7 bases clipped from V and 2 bases from J, the junction kept 9 bases outside the gene matches. The germline V gene has CDR1 LNHDA and CDR2 SQIVND (reference sequence). This CDR3 has 17 residues. This clone occurred a few times. The sequence derives from a woman aged 25 to 39 in good health. This chain connects TRBV19 to TRBJ2-6; 9 positions match TRBD2. The specimen was memory CD4+ T cells sorted from blood. The subset is: CD45RA-negative fraction. CDR3: CASISLAGIPGANVLTF. The DNA of the CDR3 is TGTGCCAGTATCTCCCTAGCGGGAATTCCTGGGGCCAACGTCCTGACTTTC.